The 10 T cell receptor beta chains below were found in one sample sequenced in a study of identical twins. TCRdb re-called the 5' RACE reads with MiXCR, one entry per CDR3 protein. The table lists roughly 630,000 distinct CDR3 sequences, 7.1% of them singletons. The same specimen was also included in a second study, on yellow fever vaccine responses in identical twins.

The sequencing input was PBMCs. Source of these receptors: a young woman in good health.

Many counts were recorded for this clonotype. The genes are TRBV5-1 and TRBJ2-1; TRBD2 might be the D (6 bases). CDR1 and CDR2 from the germline V gene are SGHRS and YFSETQ. Between the trimmed V and J ends, which lost 0 bases and 0 bases, there was a span of 10 bases. CDR3 length equals 16 residues. CDR3 in amino acids: CASSLGWGDSYNEQFF. The CDR3 DNA follows: TGCGCCAGCAGCTTGGGGTGGGGGGACTCCTACAATGAGCAGTTCTTC.

This clonotype has at least ten counts. The V gene is TRBV3-1, the J gene TRBJ2-4, with a tentative D call TRBD2 (6 bases). The CDR3 is made up of 16 amino acids. The V and J ends lost 4 bases and 3 bases respectively, with 16 bases between them. CDR1 and CDR2 from the germline V gene are LGHDT and YNNKEL (reference sequence). The CDR3 is CASSPHGGSVKNIQYF. The CDR3 coding sequence is TGTGCCAGCAGCCCCCATGGAGGGTCAGTCAAAAACATTCAGTACTTC.

This clonotype was seen more than once but under ten times. The V and J genes are TRBV7-9 and TRBJ2-5; D not certain. The V gene's germline CDR1 is SEHNR and CDR2 FQNEAQ (reference sequence). The CDR3 runs to 13 residues. Trimming stripped 5 bases from V and 5 bases from J, with 12 bases between. CDR3 residues: CASSQWVGETQYF. DNA of the CDR3: TGTGCCAGCAGCCAATGGGTAGGGGAGACCCAGTACTTC.

The chain uses TRBV10-3 and TRBJ2-7; D unresolved. V was shortened by 4 bases and J by 0 bases, with 4 bases between the two germline ends. CDR3 length: 12 amino acids. The germline CDR1 and CDR2 sequences are ENHRY and SYGVKD. This CDR3 is CAISADSYEQYV. The CDR3 coding sequence is TGTGCCATCAGTGCAGACTCCTACGAGCAGTACGTC.

This clonotype turned up a few times. The chain uses TRBV29-1 and TRBJ2-1; 8 nucleotides agree with TRBD2. The junction had 12 bases not matched to a gene; V was cut back by 7 bases and J by 13 bases. The CDR3 consists of 12 residues. Germline loops: CDR1 SQVTM, CDR2 ANQGSEA. CDR3 in DNA: TGCAGCGGAGCACTTACTAGCGGAACCCAGTTCTTC. Translating it yields CSGALTSGTQFF.

This clonotype was seen a few times. The chain carries TRBV6-2 or TRBV6-3 and TRBJ2-7; no firm D call. This CDR3 comprises 13 residues. Germline V gene data show CDR1 as MNHEY and CDR2 as SVGEGT. V was trimmed by 2 bases and J by 2 bases, leaving 7 bases between them. CDR3: CASSYARTYEQYV. The CDR3 nucleotides are TGTGCCAGCAGTTACGCTCGGACCTACGAGCAGTACGTC.

This clonotype was recorded at least ten times. The chain joins TRBV12-3 or TRBV12-4 to TRBJ2-5; D not resolved. Trimming pared 4 bases from V and 2 bases from J, leaving 17 bases between. This CDR3 spans 16 amino acids. This chain's CDR3 is CASSSSQPTIQETQYF. CDR3 DNA sequence: TGTGCCAGCAGTTCCAGTCAGCCCACCATACAAGAGACCCAGTACTTC.

This clonotype was seen repeatedly, ten times or more. The chain carries TRBV2 and TRBJ1-2; TRBD1 is a possible D gene (6 bases). Germline CDR1 and CDR2: SNHLY and FYNNEI. V shed 6 bases and J shed 4 bases, with 9 bases lying between them. This CDR3 has 12 residues. The CDR3 protein is CASREQGYGYTF. CDR3 sequence (DNA): TGTGCCAGCAGAGAACAGGGCTATGGCTACACCTTC.

CDR3 bases: TGTGCCAGCAGCCCAGGGCTCGCGCGCTACGAGCAGTACTTC. Translation: CASSPGLARYEQYF. The chain links TRBV5-5 to TRBJ2-7; tentative D call: TRBD1 (5 bases). This CDR3 region has 14 residues. The germline V gene has CDR1 SGHKS and CDR2 YYEKEE (reference sequence). V was clipped by 4 bases and J by 3 bases, with 14 bases between them.

This clonotype showed up many times. The V gene is TRBV12-3 or TRBV12-4, the J gene TRBJ2-3; D is possibly TRBD2 (5 bases). The CDR3 runs 13 residues. V shed 5 bases and J shed 8 bases, with 14 bases lying between them. The CDR3 DNA reads as TGTGCCAGCAGTCTAGACGTCCGGGGTACGCAGTATTTT. Protein: CASSLDVRGTQYF.